The clone carrying this TCR beta chain came up a few times. This entry is derived from a study of T cells after yellow fever vaccination. General study findings and limits: Re-detected after boosting: most primary clones, 96% of CD4 and about 90% of CD8. A limited proportion of clonotypes was detected within both the CD4 and CD8 compartments.

TCRdb re-derived calls from the 5' RACE reads in MiXCR, one entry per CDR3 protein. This table has some 80,000 distinct CDR3 sequences, 10% to 15% appearing once. The receptor was isolated from a young man who received the YFV17D yellow fever vaccine. The source was CD8+ T cells not binding an NS4B(214-222) dextramer, sorted from PBMCs, collected 21 days after the first yellow fever vaccination.

As DNA, the CDR3 is TGTGCCAGCACCTTTGGCAGGGGGCCCTACAATGAGCAGTTCTTC. Translation gives CASTFGRGPYNEQFF. The chain links TRBV12-3 or TRBV12-4 to TRBJ2-1; 8 nucleotides match TRBD1. The CDR3 extends over 15 amino acids. After removal of 7 bases from V and 2 bases from J, the junction contained 7 bases not matched to a gene.